These 29 T cell receptor beta chains were all obtained from the same sample, sequenced in a study of T cell responses to AZD1222 COVID-19 vaccine. This table comes from immunoSEQ multiplex PCR, and its TCRdb copy is limited to in-frame clones, with some not included. The data contain approximately 100,000 clones, around 94% of them singletons. Sample: peripheral blood, taken on day 0 of AZD1222 vaccination. The receptors here all came from an adult in good health.

V is TRBV28 and J is TRBJ2-3, with 7 bases lining up with TRBD1. Germline V gives CDR1 MDHEN, CDR2 SYDVKM. The V and J ends lost 5 bases and 2 bases, in that order; junction bases with no gene match: 13. The CDR3 covers 17 residues. CDR3 loop: CASSPNPSTGFTDTQYF. The DNA for the CDR3 is TGTGCCAGCAGTCCCAATCCCTCGACAGGGTTCACAGATACGCAGTATTTT.

The chain is built from TRBV2 and TRBJ2-1; the match to TRBD2 covers 14 bases. The CDR3 runs to 15 residues. Germline V CDR1 and CDR2: SNHLY, FYNNEI. The ends lost 5 bases at V and 8 bases at J; junction bases unmatched: 5. CDR3 in DNA: TGTGCCAGCAGTCTGGGACTAGCGGGAGAAGATGAGCAGTTCTTC. Protein sequence: CASSLGLAGEDEQFF.

The chain employs TRBV7-2 and TRBJ1-1; 8 bases match TRBD1. The CDR3 sequence is 15 residues long. CDR1 and CDR2 (germline): SGHTA, FQGNSA. V trimming: 5 bases; J trimming: 4 bases; junction bases outside the gene matches: 9. CDR3 region: CASSGRDRGVTEAFF. The CDR3 nucleotides read TGTGCCAGCAGCGGACGAGACAGGGGAGTCACTGAAGCTTTCTTT.

V usage is TRBV19 and J usage is TRBJ1-2, with D possibly TRBD1 on 5 matching bases. V dropped 3 bases and J dropped 3 bases, with 14 bases sitting between them. The CDR3 totals 15 residues. The V gene's germline CDR1 is LNHDA and CDR2 SQIVND (reference sequence). The CDR3, as DNA: TGTGCCAGTAGTATGTTTCGGGACGGGGACTATGGCTACACCTTC. This codes for CASSMFRDGDYGYTF.

V is TRBV6-2 or TRBV6-3 and J is TRBJ1-2; D unresolved. The ends were cut back, 1 base at V and 0 bases at J, with 6 bases in the middle. The CDR3 runs 14 residues. CDR1 is MNHEY, CDR2 SVGEGT, per germline. CDR3 sequence: CASSYYGANYGYTF. The CDR3 nucleotides read TGTGCCAGCAGTTACTACGGAGCTAACTATGGCTACACCTTC.

The chain links TRBV27 to TRBJ1-6; D not certain. With 0 bases removed from V and 5 bases from J, the gap between germline ends came to 8 bases. The CDR3 contains 15 residues. Germline assignment: CDR1 MNHEY and CDR2 SMNVEV (reference sequence). The CDR3 region has the DNA TGTGCCAGCAGTTTATCGACACCTAATAATTCACCCCTCCACTTT. Translation: CASSLSTPNNSPLHF.

This chain uses TRBV2 with TRBJ1-2; D is possibly TRBD1 (5 bases). V gave up 6 bases and J gave up 1 base, with 12 bases separating them. Germline loops: CDR1 SNHLY, CDR2 FYNNEI. The CDR3 runs 14 residues. This CDR3 is CASSYIDSNYGYTF. In DNA, the CDR3 is TGTGCCAGCAGCTATATCGACAGTAACTATGGCTACACCTTC.

The genes are TRBV14 and TRBJ2-1; 8 bases match TRBD2. Losses at the gene ends were 1 base for V and 7 bases for J; bases not matched to a gene: 9. CDR3 length: 16 residues. Germline lookup yields CDR1 SGHDN and CDR2 FVKESK. The CDR3: CASSQVGTRWVNEQFF. The CDR3 DNA follows: TGTGCCAGCAGCCAAGTGGGGACTAGGTGGGTTAATGAGCAGTTCTTC.

The V and J genes are TRBV3-1 (or the pseudogene TRBV3-2) and TRBJ2-6; a possible D gene is TRBD1 (5 bases). CDR3 length: 18 residues. Germline assignment: CDR1 LGHDT and CDR2 YNNKEL (reference sequence). The V and J ends lost 1 base and 0 bases respectively, with 13 bases between them. CDR3 amino acids: CASSQAGFLSSGANVLTF. CDR3 nucleotide sequence: TGTGCCAGCAGCCAAGCAGGGTTCCTTTCCTCTGGGGCCAACGTCCTGACTTTC.

The chain joins TRBV6-4 to TRBJ2-3; 12 positions agree with TRBD2. Germline V gives CDR1 MRHNA, CDR2 SNTAGT. V dropped 4 bases and J dropped 2; count of bases not matched to a gene: 1. The CDR3 is made up of 15 amino acids. The DNA of the CDR3 is TGTGCCAGCAGTGCTAGCGGGGGGGCCACAGATACGCAGTATTTT. Translating it yields CASSASGGATDTQYF.

The chain uses TRBV7-9 and TRBJ2-5; D call uncertain. Trimming pared 5 bases from V and 2 bases from J, leaving 9 bases between. The CDR3 is 13 amino acids. CDR1 SEHNR and CDR2 FQNEAQ come from the germline V gene (reference sequence). The CDR3 DNA is TGTGCCAGCAGCCACGTGCGGCAAGAGACCCAGTACTTC. Protein: CASSHVRQETQYF.

V gene TRBV7-9 combines with J gene TRBJ2-7; maybe TRBD2 (6 bases). This CDR3 comprises 13 residues. V was shortened by 1 base and J by 2 bases, with 6 bases between the two germline ends. Germline V lookup: CDR1 SEHNR, CDR2 FQNEAQ (reference sequence). The CDR3 DNA is TGTGCCAGCAGCTTAGGACTAGCCTACGAGCAGTACTTC. It is translated as CASSLGLAYEQYF.

This clone showed up just once. The rearrangement uses TRBV28 and TRBJ1-3; possibly TRBD1 for D (6 bases). The CDR3 contains 15 residues. V lost 6 bases and J 4 bases, leaving 16 bases between the germline ends. Looked up from germline, CDR1 is MDHEN and CDR2 is SYDVKM. CDR3 nucleotides: TGTGCCAGCAGCGAAACAGGGTTCCGGGGAAACACCATATATTTT. Amino acid sequence: CASSETGFRGNTIYF.

V is TRBV2 and J is TRBJ1-1; D possibly corresponds to TRBD1 (5 bases). The CDR3 has 15 amino acids. Germline lookup yields CDR1 SNHLY and CDR2 FYNNEI. V lost 6 bases and J lost 1, with 15 bases in between. CDR3 in DNA: TGTGCCAGCAGGCTCAGCACCCAGGGGAACACTGAAGCTTTCTTT. Its translation is CASRLSTQGNTEAFF.

The V and J genes are TRBV2 and TRBJ1-5; D is unclear. The CDR3 length is 15 residues. Looked up from germline, CDR1 is SNHLY and CDR2 is FYNNEI. The V gene lost 1 base and the J gene lost 0 bases, with 7 bases spanning the gap. The CDR3 nucleotides read TGTGCCAGCAGTGAAGGGCGGCATAGCAATCAGCCCCAGCATTTT. Amino acids: CASSEGRHSNQPQHF.

V usage is TRBV7-9 and J usage is TRBJ1-4; TRBD1 agrees at 7 bases. This CDR3 region has 15 residues. Looked up from germline, CDR1 is SEHNR and CDR2 is FQNEAQ (reference sequence). V was pared by 1 base and J by 7 bases, with 6 bases of the junction left unmatched. The CDR3 region has the DNA TGTGCCAGCAGCTTAGGAACAGGGGAGAGTGAAAAACTGTTTTTT. Residues: CASSLGTGESEKLFF.

V is TRBV6-4 and J is TRBJ1-2; 8 bases are shared with TRBD1. V gave up 0 bases and J gave up 4 bases; unmatched junction bases: 7. Per germline, CDR1 MRHNA and CDR2 SNTAGT. The CDR3 is 16 amino acids. CDR3 in amino acids: CASSDSGQDEPYGYTF. The CDR3 region has the DNA TGTGCCAGCAGTGACTCGGGACAGGACGAACCCTATGGCTACACCTTC.

The chain combines TRBV6-5 with TRBJ1-3, with D maybe TRBD1 (6 bases). V lost 2 bases and J 1 base, leaving 9 bases between the germline ends. This CDR3 spans 15 amino acids. Germline CDR1 is MNHEY and CDR2 is SVGAGI. CDR3 sequence (DNA): TGTGCCAGCAGTTACCAACAGGGTTCTGGAAACACCATATATTTT. Translation: CASSYQQGSGNTIYF.

J is TRBJ1-1 and V is TRBV7-9, with TRBD1 as a possible D gene (6 bases). CDR1 and CDR2 (germline): SEHNR, FQNEAQ (reference sequence). The V gene lost 4 bases and the J gene lost 0 bases, with 12 bases spanning the gap. This CDR3 is built from 15 residues. In nucleotides, the CDR3 is TGTGCCAGCAGCTCTCCCGGGACAATGAACACTGAAGCTTTCTTT. Translated: CASSSPGTMNTEAFF.

The chain has TRBV7-2 and TRBJ2-7; 8 bases fit TRBD2. The germline V gene encodes CDR1 SGHTA and CDR2 FQGNSA. The CDR3 extends over 15 amino acids. With 5 bases clipped from V and 5 bases from J, the junction kept 11 bases outside the gene matches. The CDR3 DNA sequence: TGTGCCAGCAGCCCCCGGGGGGGCCGGTTTAACGAGCAGTACTTC. This translates into CASSPRGGRFNEQYF.

V is TRBV2 and J is TRBJ2-5; D ambiguous. The germline V gene has CDR1 SNHLY and CDR2 FYNNEI. CDR3 length: 12 amino acids. This chain's CDR3 is CAIREYQETQYF. The CDR3 DNA is TGTGCTATTAGAGAGTACCAAGAGACCCAGTACTTC.

The V gene is TRBV6-5, the J gene TRBJ1-6; tentative D call: TRBD1 (5 bases). CDR3 length: 14 residues. V was cut by 2 bases and J by 7 bases, with 9 bases left in between. The germline CDR1 and CDR2 sequences are MNHEY and SVGAGI. This chain's CDR3 is CASSYGGDNSPLHF. The CDR3 nucleotides are TGTGCCAGCAGTTACGGAGGGGACAATTCACCCCTCCACTTT.

The rearrangement uses TRBV18 and TRBJ2-7; TRBD1 matches at 7 bases. The CDR3 runs to 14 residues. J gave up 5 bases and V 6 bases, and 10 bases lay outside the gene matches. Germline V gene sequence: CDR1 KGHSH, CDR2 LQKENI. The CDR3 coding sequence is TGTGCCAGCTCCCCTTCGACAGGGAGCGACGAGCAGTACTTC. It codes for CASSPSTGSDEQYF.

This clone is a singleton in its sample. The chain joins TRBV7-2 to TRBJ1-2; 9 bases are shared with TRBD1. CDR1 is SGHTA and CDR2 is FQGNSA in the germline V gene. The CDR3 is 14 residues long. The V gene end was trimmed by 4 bases and the J gene end by 7 bases; junction bases not matched to a gene: 7. CDR3 residues: CASSWGQGGFGYTF. The CDR3 DNA follows: TGTGCCAGCAGCTGGGGACAGGGAGGTTTTGGCTACACCTTC. Complete variable domain (other parts from reference TRBV7-2 and TRBJ1-2): GAGVSQSPSNKVTEKGKDVELRCDPISGHTALYWYRQSLGQGLEFLIYFQGNSAPDKSGLPSDRFSAERTGGSVSTLTIQRTQQEDSAVYLCASSWGQGGFGYTFGSGTRLTVV.

In regard to this clone: This sample also contains other DNA sequences that code for the same CDR3. The V and J genes are TRBV6-4 and TRBJ2-3; TRBD2 matches at 7 bases. There are 14 residues in the CDR3. The junction had 1 base not matched to a gene; V was cut back by 2 bases and J by 2 bases. Germline V CDR1 and CDR2: MRHNA, SNTAGT. The CDR3 DNA reads as TGTGCCAGCAGTGACGGGGGGGACACAGATACGCAGTATTTT. It translates to CASSDGGDTDTQYF.

The chain carries TRBV6-5 and TRBJ1-3; 7 bases are shared with TRBD1. CDR3 size: 14 residues. Germline-derived CDR1 and CDR2 are MNHEY and SVGAGI. The V and J ends lost 5 bases and 8 bases, in that order; junction bases with no gene match: 9. The DNA of the CDR3 is TGTGCCAGCAGTCGACAGGGACGGGTAGACACCATATATTTT. Protein product: CASSRQGRVDTIYF.

This chain links TRBV28 with TRBJ1-4; 9 bases are a match to TRBD1. The germline CDR1 and CDR2 sequences are MDHEN and SYDVKM. The CDR3 is 15 amino acids. V lost 6 bases to trimming and J lost 8 bases; unmatched junction nucleotides: 10. CDR3 DNA sequence: TGTGCCAGCAGGGAAGGACAGGGGAGGTACGAAAAACTGTTTTTT. Its translation: CASREGQGRYEKLFF.

This rearrangement joins TRBV12-3 or TRBV12-4 to TRBJ1-2; D gene ambiguous. The CDR3 extends over 12 amino acids. V gave up 0 bases and J gave up 8 bases, with 7 bases separating them. The CDR3 spells CASSLANSGYTF. The CDR3 DNA reads as TGTGCCAGCAGTTTAGCGAACAGCGGCTACACCTTC.

The V and J genes are TRBV30 and TRBJ1-1; D gene ambiguous. CDR3 size: 13 residues. Germline loops: CDR1 GTSNPN, CDR2 SVGIG (reference sequence). The V end was cut by 2 bases, the J end by 0 bases, with 7 bases between. The CDR3 loop reads CAWSFQVNTEAFF. CDR3 nucleotide sequence: TGTGCCTGGAGTTTCCAGGTGAACACTGAAGCTTTCTTT.